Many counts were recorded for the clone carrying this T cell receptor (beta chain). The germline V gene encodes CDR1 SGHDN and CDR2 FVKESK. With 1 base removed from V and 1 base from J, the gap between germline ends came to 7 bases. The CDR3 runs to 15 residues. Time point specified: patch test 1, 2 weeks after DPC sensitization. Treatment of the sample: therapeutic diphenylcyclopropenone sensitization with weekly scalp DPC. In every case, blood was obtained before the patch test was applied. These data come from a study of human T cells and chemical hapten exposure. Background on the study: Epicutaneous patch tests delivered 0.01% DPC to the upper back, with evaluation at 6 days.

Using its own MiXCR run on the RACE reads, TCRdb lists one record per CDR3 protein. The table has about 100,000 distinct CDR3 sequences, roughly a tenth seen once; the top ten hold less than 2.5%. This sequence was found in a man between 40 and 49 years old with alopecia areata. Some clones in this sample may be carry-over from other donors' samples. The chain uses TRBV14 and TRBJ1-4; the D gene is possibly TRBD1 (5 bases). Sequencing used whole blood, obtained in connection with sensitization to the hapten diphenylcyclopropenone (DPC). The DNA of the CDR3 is TGTGCCAGCAGCCAAGGTGACAGAACTAATGAAAAACTGTTTTTT. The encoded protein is CASSQGDRTNEKLFF.